A single sample gave rise to the 17 T cell receptor beta chains below, sequenced in a study of OX40 agonist ivuxolimab in advanced cancers. Sequenced by immunoSEQ multiplex PCR; TCRdb stores in-frame clones only, minus some. The data hold over 75,000 clones, with about 90% observed a single time. The sequences come from CD4+ or CD8+ T cells sorted from blood, collected in a trial of the OX40 agonist ivuxolimab. These receptors were collected from an adult with an advanced solid tumor such as melanoma, head and neck, liver or kidney cancer.

V gene TRBV7-2 combines with J gene TRBJ2-7, with TRBD1 as a possible D gene (6 bases). Trimming left V 4 bases short and J 3 bases short, with 16 bases between. The CDR3 extends over 15 amino acids. CDR1 SGHTA and CDR2 FQGNSA come from the germline V gene. The CDR3 protein is CASSSTGLDGYEQYF. CDR3 DNA: TGTGCCAGCAGCTCGACAGGATTGGATGGCTACGAGCAGTACTTC.

The chain joins TRBV15 to TRBJ2-7; 12 bases agree with TRBD2. Germline CDR1 LNHNV, CDR2 YYDKDF (reference sequence). Trimming at V came to 2 bases and at J to 5 bases, leaving 16 bases not matched to a gene. The CDR3 extends over 19 amino acids. The CDR3 nucleotides are TGTGCCACCAGCAGAACCTGGACTAGCGGGATAAGCCTGTTGAACGAGCAGTACTTC. It is translated as CATSRTWTSGISLLNEQYF.

The chain links TRBV6-4 to TRBJ1-5; possible D gene TRBD1, 6 bases. The CDR3 loop spans 13 amino acids. In germline, CDR1 is MRHNA, CDR2 SNTAGT. Trimming removed 11 bases from V and 1 base from J, with 12 bases in between. The CDR3 region is CAGGVGSNQPQHF. As DNA, the CDR3 is TGTGCCGGGGGCGTAGGGAGCAATCAGCCCCAGCATTTT.

The CDR3 nucleotides read TGTGCCAGCAGCAAAGGCCGGGACGAGCAGTACTTC. This sequence encodes CASSKGRDEQYF. The V call is TRBV7-8, the J call TRBJ2-7; D ambiguous. The CDR3 is 12 residues long. Looked up from germline, CDR1 is SGHVS and CDR2 is FQNEAQ. The ends were cut back, 5 bases at V and 5 bases at J, with 10 bases in the middle.

The chain has TRBV29-1 and TRBJ1-4; a possible D gene is TRBD1 (6 bases). Germline V CDR1 and CDR2: SQVTM, ANQGSEA. This CDR3 is 12 amino acids long. Trimming shortened V by 7 bases and J by 6 bases, and 12 bases separated the two germline ends. As DNA, the CDR3 is TGCAGCGCCCGGGGGGGCGATGAAAAACTGTTTTTT. Its protein is CSARGGDEKLFF.

The chain recombines TRBV28 with TRBJ2-1; D is perhaps TRBD2 (6 bases). The CDR3 is 14 amino acids. V dropped 5 bases and J dropped 7 bases, with 15 bases sitting between them. CDR1 MDHEN and CDR2 SYDVKM come from the germline V gene. CDR3 nucleotide sequence: TGTGCCAGCAGTGTTCCGGGACTTCTAAATGAGCAGTTCTTC. Translation: CASSVPGLLNEQFF.

The CDR3 DNA reads as TGTGCCAGCTCACCGGGACAGCAAGCTTTCTTT. It encodes CASSPGQQAFF. The rearrangement joins TRBV18 to TRBJ1-1, with 7 bases aligning to TRBD1. The CDR3 runs to 11 residues. The V gene's germline CDR1 is KGHSH and CDR2 LQKENI. The V segment lost 3 bases and the J segment 9 bases; nucleotides outside the gene matches: 1. Drawing the rest from reference TRBV18 and TRBJ1-1, the complete variable domain is NAGVMQNPRHLVRRRGQEARLRCSPMKGHSHVYWYRQLPEEGLKFMVYLQKENIIDESGMPKERFSAEFPKEGPSILRIQQVVRGDSAAYFCASSPGQQAFFGQGTRLTVV.

This clone was counted a few times. The J gene is TRBJ1-1, the V gene TRBV2, with D hard to call. Germline V CDR1 and CDR2: SNHLY, FYNNEI. This CDR3 is built from 13 residues. The V end lost 2 bases, the J end lost 5 bases, and 9 bases lay between the germline ends. CDR3 sequence (DNA): TGTGCCAGCAGTGAACGCGGAGGGACTGAAGCTTTCTTT. It is translated as CASSERGGTEAFF. The whole variable domain, remainder taken from reference TRBV2 and TRBJ1-1, is EPEVTQTPSHQVTQMGQEVILRCVPISNHLYFYWYRQILGQKVEFLVSFYNNEISEKSEIFDDQFSVERPDGSNFTLKIRSTKLEDSAMYFCASSERGGTEAFFGQGTRLTVV.

CDR3 sequence reads: CASKGSGTGPLSTDTQYF. DNA of the CDR3: TGTGCCAGTAAGGGCTCCGGGACTGGTCCTTTGAGCACAGATACGCAGTATTTT. The V gene is TRBV19, the J gene TRBJ2-3, with D perhaps TRBD2 (6 bases). The CDR3 has 18 residues. Looked up from germline, CDR1 is LNHDA and CDR2 is SQIVND (reference sequence). V was clipped by 7 bases and J by 0 bases, with 23 bases between them.

As regards this clone: Additional DNA sequences in this sample encode the identical CDR3. The chain carries TRBV18 and TRBJ1-2; D is possibly TRBD1 (5 bases). The CDR3 has 14 residues. V was pared by 3 bases and J by 3 bases, with 11 bases between. CDR1 is KGHSH, CDR2 LQKENI, per germline. The CDR3 DNA reads TGTGCCAGCTCACCGGGTCGGGGCGACTATGGCTACACCTTC. This encodes CASSPGRGDYGYTF.

This clone was picked up one time. The J gene is TRBJ2-7, the V gene TRBV6-5, with a tentative D call TRBD2 (6 bases). CDR1 is MNHEY, CDR2 SVGAGI, per germline. Trimming left V 5 bases short and J 2 bases short, with 16 bases between. This CDR3 is 15 amino acids long. In DNA, the CDR3 is TGTGCCAGCAGTACCAGCCGGGGGTTCACCTACGAGCAGTACTTC. As protein: CASSTSRGFTYEQYF.

The chain carries TRBV2 and TRBJ2-3; 8 bases fit TRBD1. The CDR3 sequence is 16 residues long. Germline lookup yields CDR1 SNHLY and CDR2 FYNNEI. V lost 4 bases and J lost 3; bases outside the gene matches: 9. CDR3 sequence (DNA): TGTGCCAGCAGTGCCCAGGGGGCATTGGGTACAGATACGCAGTATTTT. It specifies CASSAQGALGTDTQYF. Drawing the rest from reference TRBV2 and TRBJ2-3, the complete variable domain is EPEVTQTPSHQVTQMGQEVILRCVPISNHLYFYWYRQILGQKVEFLVSFYNNEISEKSEIFDDQFSVERPDGSNFTLKIRSTKLEDSAMYFCASSAQGALGTDTQYFGPGTRLTVL.

The chain combines TRBV5-1 with TRBJ2-7; the D gene could be TRBD1 or TRBD2 (5 bases each). With 1 base removed from V and 6 bases from J, the gap between germline ends came to 11 bases. CDR1 is SGHRS and CDR2 is YFSETQ in the germline V gene. This CDR3 region has 13 residues. DNA for the CDR3: TGCGCCAGCAGCTTGCCCGGGGCTGGCGAGCAGTACTTC. Translated, it gives CASSLPGAGEQYF.

This clone appeared a single time. The rearrangement uses TRBV6-5 and TRBJ2-5; the match to TRBD1 covers 8 bases. Germline values: CDR1 MNHEY, CDR2 SVGAGI. This CDR3 is 14 amino acids long. V lost 5 bases and J lost 5; bases outside the gene matches: 7. The CDR3 reads CASSRRQGAETQYF. CDR3 DNA: TGTGCCAGCAGTCGACGCCAGGGGGCGGAGACCCAGTACTTC.

The table lists this clone with a count of one. V gene TRBV4-3 combines with J gene TRBJ1-3, with TRBD1 identical over 8 bases. V was clipped by 4 bases and J by 3 bases; unmatched bases: 8. This CDR3 has 16 amino acids. Germline-derived CDR1 and CDR2 are LGHNA and YSLEER. The DNA of the CDR3 is TGCGCCAGCAGCCTAATGACAGGGGTATATGGAAACACCATATATTTT. Residues: CASSLMTGVYGNTIYF.

This clone was detected once. This chain connects TRBV7-2 to TRBJ2-3; TRBD2 aligns across 9 bases. The CDR3 consists of 16 residues. The trim removed 1 base at V and 4 bases at J, leaving 6 bases unmatched. Germline V CDR1 and CDR2: SGHTA, FQGNSA. The CDR3 DNA reads as TGTGCCAGCAGCTTAGGGTTGGCGGGAGGGTCAGATACGCAGTATTTT. Encoded protein: CASSLGLAGGSDTQYF. Full variable domain (missing parts from reference TRBV7-2 and TRBJ2-3): GAGVSQSPSNKVTEKGKDVELRCDPISGHTALYWYRQSLGQGLEFLIYFQGNSAPDKSGLPSDRFSAERTGGSVSTLTIQRTQQEDSAVYLCASSLGLAGGSDTQYFGPGTRLTVL.

The J gene is TRBJ2-3, the V gene TRBV10-3; no clear D gene. Germline V gene lookup returns CDR1 ENHRY and CDR2 SYGVKD. The V gene lost 4 bases and the J gene lost 0 bases, with 32 bases spanning the gap. The CDR3 is 22 amino acids. Written as DNA, the CDR3 is TGTGCCATCAGTGGGATGGGGTGGACGTCCCCCATTGGGTACCCTAGCACAGATACGCAGTATTTT. It translates to CAISGMGWTSPIGYPSTDTQYF.